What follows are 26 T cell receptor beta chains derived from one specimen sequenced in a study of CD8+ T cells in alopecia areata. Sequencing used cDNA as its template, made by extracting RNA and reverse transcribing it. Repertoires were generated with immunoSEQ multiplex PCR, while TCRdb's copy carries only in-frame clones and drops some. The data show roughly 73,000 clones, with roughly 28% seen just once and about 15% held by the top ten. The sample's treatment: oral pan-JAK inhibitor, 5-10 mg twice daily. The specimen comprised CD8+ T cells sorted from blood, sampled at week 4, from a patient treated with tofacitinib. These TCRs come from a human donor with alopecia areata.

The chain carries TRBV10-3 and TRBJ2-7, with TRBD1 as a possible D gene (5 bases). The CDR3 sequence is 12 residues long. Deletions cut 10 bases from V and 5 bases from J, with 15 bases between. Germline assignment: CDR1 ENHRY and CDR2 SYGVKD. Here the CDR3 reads CATSQGRDEQYF. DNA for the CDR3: TGTGCCACCTCCCAGGGCCGCGACGAGCAGTACTTC.

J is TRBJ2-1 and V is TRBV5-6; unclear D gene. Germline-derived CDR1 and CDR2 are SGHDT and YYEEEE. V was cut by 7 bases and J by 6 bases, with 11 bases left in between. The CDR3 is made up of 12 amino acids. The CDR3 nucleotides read TGTGCCAGCTATAGAGGTCCCAATGAGCAGTTCTTC. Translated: CASYRGPNEQFF.

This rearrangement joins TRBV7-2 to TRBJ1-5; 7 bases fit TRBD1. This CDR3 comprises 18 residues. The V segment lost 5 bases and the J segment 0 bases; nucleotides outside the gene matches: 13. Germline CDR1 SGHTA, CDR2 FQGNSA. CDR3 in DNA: TGTGCCAGCAGCCACCCTGACAGGGTGGGTAATAGCAATCAGCCCCAGCATTTT. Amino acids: CASSHPDRVGNSNQPQHF.

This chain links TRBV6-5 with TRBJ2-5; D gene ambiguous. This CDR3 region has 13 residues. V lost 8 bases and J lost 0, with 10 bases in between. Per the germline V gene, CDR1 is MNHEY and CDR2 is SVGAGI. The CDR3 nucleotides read TGTGCCAGCCTATCCAGGTACCAAGAGACCCAGTACTTC. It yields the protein CASLSRYQETQYF.

CDR3 in amino acids: CASSLRVAGVETQYF. The CDR3 nucleotides read TGTGCCAGCAGTTTAAGGGTAGCGGGAGTAGAGACCCAGTACTTC. V usage is TRBV28 and J usage is TRBJ2-5, with 9 positions matching TRBD2. Germline trimming cut 2 bases from V and 4 bases from J; bases unmatched to any gene: 5. Germline CDR1 MDHEN, CDR2 SYDVKM. The CDR3 loop spans 15 amino acids.

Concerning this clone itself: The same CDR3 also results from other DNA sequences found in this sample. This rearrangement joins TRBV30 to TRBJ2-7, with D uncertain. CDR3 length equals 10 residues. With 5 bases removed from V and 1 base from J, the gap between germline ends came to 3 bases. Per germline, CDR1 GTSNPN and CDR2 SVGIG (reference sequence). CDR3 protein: CAWGSYEQYF. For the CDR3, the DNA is TGTGCCTGGGGGTCCTACGAGCAGTACTTC.

The CDR3 sequence is CASSQGVDEQFF. For the CDR3, the DNA is TGCGCCAGCAGCCAGGGAGTTGATGAGCAGTTCTTC. J is TRBJ2-1 and V is TRBV4-1, with D tentatively TRBD2 (5 bases). Trimming took off 3 bases at V and 8 bases at J, with 8 bases between the two ends. CDR3 size: 12 residues. Germline lookup yields CDR1 MGHRA and CDR2 YSYEKL.

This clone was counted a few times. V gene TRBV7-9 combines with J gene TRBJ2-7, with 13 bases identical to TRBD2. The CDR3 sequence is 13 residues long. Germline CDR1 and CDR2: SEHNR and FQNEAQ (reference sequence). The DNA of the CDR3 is TGTGCAAGAGGACTAGCGGGAGCCTACGAGCAGTACTTC. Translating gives CARGLAGAYEQYF. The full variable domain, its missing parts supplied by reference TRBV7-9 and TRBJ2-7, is DTGVSQNPRHKITKRGQNVTFRCDPISEHNRLYWYRQTLGQGPEFLTYFQNEAQLEKSRLLSDRFSAERPKGSFSTLEIQRTEQGDSAMYLCARGLAGAYEQYFGPGTRLTVT.

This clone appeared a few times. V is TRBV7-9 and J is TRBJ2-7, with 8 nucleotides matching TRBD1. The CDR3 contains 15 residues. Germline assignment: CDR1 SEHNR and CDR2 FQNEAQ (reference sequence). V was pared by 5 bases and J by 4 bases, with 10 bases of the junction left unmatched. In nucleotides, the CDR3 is TGTGCCAGCAGCACGACGACAGGGGCTCCTTACGAGCAGTACTTC. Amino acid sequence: CASSTTTGAPYEQYF.

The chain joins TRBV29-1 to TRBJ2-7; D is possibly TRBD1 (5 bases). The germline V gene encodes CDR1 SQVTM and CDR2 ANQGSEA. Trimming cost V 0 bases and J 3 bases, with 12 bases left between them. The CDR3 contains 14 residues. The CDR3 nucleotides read TGCAGCGTTGAAGATCAGGGTGAAAACTACGAGCAGTACTTC. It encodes CSVEDQGENYEQYF.

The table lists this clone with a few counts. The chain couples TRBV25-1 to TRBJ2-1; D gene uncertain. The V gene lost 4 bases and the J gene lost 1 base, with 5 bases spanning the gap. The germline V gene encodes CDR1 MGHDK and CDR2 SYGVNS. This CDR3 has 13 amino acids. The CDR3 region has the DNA TGTGCCAGCAGTGTCCGTTCCTACAATGAGCAGTTCTTC. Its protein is CASSVRSYNEQFF.

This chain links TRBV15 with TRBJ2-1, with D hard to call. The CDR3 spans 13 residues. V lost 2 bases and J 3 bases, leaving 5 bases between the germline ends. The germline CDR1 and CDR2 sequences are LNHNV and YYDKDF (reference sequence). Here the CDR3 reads CATSRSSYNEQFF. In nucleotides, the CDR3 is TGTGCCACCAGCAGATCAAGCTACAATGAGCAGTTCTTC.

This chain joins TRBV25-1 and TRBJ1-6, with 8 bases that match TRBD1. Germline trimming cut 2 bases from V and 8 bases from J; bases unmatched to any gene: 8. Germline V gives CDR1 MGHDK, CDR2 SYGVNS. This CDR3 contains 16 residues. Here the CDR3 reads CASSEKGDRPDSPLHF. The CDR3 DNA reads TGTGCCAGCAGTGAAAAGGGGGACAGGCCCGATTCACCCCTCCACTTT.

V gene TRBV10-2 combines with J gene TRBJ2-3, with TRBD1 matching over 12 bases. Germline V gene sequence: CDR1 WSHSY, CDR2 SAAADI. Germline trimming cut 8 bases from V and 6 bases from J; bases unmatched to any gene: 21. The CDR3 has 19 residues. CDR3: CASGTGGRGIAGDGDTQYF. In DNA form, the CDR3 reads TGCGCCAGCGGGACAGGGGGCAGGGGAATAGCGGGAGATGGTGATACGCAGTATTTT.

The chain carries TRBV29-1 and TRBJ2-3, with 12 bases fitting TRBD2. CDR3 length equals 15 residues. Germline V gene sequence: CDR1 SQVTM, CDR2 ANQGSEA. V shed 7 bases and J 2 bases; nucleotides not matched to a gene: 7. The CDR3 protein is CSANGLAGYTDTQYF. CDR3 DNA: TGCAGCGCCAACGGACTAGCGGGATACACAGATACGCAGTATTTT.

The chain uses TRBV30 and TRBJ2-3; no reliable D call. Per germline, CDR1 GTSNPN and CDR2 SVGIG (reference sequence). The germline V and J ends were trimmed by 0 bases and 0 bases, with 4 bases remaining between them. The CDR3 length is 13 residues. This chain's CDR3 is CAWSVYSTDTQYF. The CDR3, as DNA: TGTGCCTGGAGTGTATATAGCACAGATACGCAGTATTTT.

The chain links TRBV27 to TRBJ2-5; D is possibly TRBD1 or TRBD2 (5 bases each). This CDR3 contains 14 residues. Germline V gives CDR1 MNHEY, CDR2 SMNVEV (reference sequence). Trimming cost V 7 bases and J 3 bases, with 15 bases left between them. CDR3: CASMDTGSKETQYF. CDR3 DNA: TGTGCCAGCATGGACACGGGGAGTAAAGAGACCCAGTACTTC.

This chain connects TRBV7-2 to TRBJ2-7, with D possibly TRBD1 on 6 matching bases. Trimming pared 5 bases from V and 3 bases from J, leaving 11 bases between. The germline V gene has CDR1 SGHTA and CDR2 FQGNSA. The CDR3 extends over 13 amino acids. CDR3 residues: CASSPRDIYEQYF. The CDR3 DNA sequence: TGTGCCAGCAGCCCCCGGGACATCTACGAGCAGTACTTC.

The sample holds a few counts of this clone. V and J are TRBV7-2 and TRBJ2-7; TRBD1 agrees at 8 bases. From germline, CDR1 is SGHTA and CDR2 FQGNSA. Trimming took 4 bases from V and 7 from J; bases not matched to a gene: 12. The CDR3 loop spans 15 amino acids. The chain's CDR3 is CASSSPGQGAREQYF. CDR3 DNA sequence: TGTGCCAGCAGCTCCCCCGGGCAGGGGGCAAGAGAGCAGTACTTC.

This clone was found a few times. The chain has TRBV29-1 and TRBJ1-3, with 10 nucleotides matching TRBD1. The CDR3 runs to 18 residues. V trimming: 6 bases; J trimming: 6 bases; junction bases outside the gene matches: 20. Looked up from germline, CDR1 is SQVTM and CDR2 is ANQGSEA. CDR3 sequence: CSVATWDRGSSVENTIYF. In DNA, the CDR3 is TGCAGCGTGGCAACATGGGACAGGGGCTCCTCGGTCGAAAACACCATATATTTT.

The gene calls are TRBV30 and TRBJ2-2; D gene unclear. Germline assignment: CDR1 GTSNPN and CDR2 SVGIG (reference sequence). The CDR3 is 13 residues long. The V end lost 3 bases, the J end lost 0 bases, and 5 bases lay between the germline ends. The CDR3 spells CAWSGPNTGELFF. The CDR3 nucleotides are TGTGCCTGGAGCGGCCCGAACACCGGGGAGCTGTTTTTT.

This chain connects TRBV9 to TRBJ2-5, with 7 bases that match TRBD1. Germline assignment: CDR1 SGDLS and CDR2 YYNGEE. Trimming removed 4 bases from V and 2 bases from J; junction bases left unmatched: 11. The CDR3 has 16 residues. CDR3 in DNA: TGTGCCAGCAGCCAAAGGTGGACAGGCGAGCAAGAGACCCAGTACTTC. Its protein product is CASSQRWTGEQETQYF.

Here the CDR3 reads CASSPLDSTDTQYF. The CDR3 DNA reads as TGTGCCAGCAGTCCCTTGGATAGCACAGATACGCAGTATTTT. V usage is TRBV27 and J usage is TRBJ2-3; D gene ambiguous. The CDR3 covers 14 residues. CDR1 and CDR2 from the germline V gene are MNHEY and SMNVEV (reference sequence). Trimming removed 5 bases from V and 0 bases from J, with 9 bases in between.

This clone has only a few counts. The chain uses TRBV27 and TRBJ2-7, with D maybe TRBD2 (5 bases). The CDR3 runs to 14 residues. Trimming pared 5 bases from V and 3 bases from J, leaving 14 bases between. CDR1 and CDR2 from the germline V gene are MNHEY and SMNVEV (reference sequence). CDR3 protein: CASSPSGEFYEQYF. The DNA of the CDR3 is TGTGCCAGCAGTCCATCCGGGGAGTTCTACGAGCAGTACTTC.

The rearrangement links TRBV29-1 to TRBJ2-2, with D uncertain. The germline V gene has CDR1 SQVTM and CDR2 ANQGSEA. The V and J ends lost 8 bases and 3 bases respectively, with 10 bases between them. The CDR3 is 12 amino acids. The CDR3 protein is CSSYKDTGELFF. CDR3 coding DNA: TGCAGCTCCTACAAAGACACCGGGGAGCTGTTTTTT.

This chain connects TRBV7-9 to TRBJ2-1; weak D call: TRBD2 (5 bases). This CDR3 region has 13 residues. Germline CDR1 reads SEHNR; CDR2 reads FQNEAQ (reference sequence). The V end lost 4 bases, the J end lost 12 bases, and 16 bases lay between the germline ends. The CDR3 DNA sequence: TGTGCCAGCAGCTGGGGTTCCGGCCGGGGGCAGTTCTTC. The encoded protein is CASSWGSGRGQFF.